This T cell receptor (beta chain) originates from a study of CD8+ T cells in alopecia areata. Study-level findings and limits: Scalp clonality, along with expanded CD8+ clones among the top 100, was significantly decreased by tofacitinib. Besides other cells, scalp samples also yield sequences of resident alphabeta T cells from normal skin.

In each case, RNA was isolated and then reverse transcribed into cDNA as the sequencing template. Assay: immunoSEQ multiplex PCR; the TCRdb copy retains only in-frame clones and omits some. This repertoire shows about 140,000 clones, about 51% found once; its top ten account for 15% to 20%. Sample treatment: oral pan-JAK inhibitor, 5-10 mg twice daily. In the case of this clone: Its target is not known.

The V end was cut by 4 bases, the J end by 5 bases, with 14 bases between. The CDR3 length is 14 residues. CDR1 is SGHNT, CDR2 YYREEE, per germline (reference sequence). The material was CD8+ T cells sorted from blood, obtained at week 4, from a patient treated with tofacitinib. This chain uses TRBV5-4 with TRBJ2-3; D may be TRBD2 (6 bases). The sequence was obtained from a human donor with alopecia areata. The CDR3 reads CASSGPLGGDTQYF. The CDR3 DNA follows: TGTGCCAGCAGCGGTCCCCTCGGGGGAGATACGCAGTATTTT.